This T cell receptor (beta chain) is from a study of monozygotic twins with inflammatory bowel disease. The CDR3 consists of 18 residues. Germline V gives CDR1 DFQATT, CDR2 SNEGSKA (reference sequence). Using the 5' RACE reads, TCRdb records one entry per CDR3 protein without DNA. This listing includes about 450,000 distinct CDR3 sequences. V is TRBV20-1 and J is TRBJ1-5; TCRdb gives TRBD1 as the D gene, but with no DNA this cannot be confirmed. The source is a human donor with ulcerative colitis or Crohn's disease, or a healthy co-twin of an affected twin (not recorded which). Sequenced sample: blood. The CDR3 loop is CSATGTGAERSSNQPQHF.